The following is a T cell receptor beta chain sequence with its context. It lacks a known antigen. Base-call qualities are not available, and no considerably larger clone is one nucleotide away. Data came from an Illumina HiSeq 1500. TCRdb trimmed public reads at Q25 via fastp, called clones via MiXCR and kept in-frame beta chains. Entries that share a CDR3 protein sequence are merged under the most common genes and DNA. The sample profile shows some 800,000 distinct CDR3 sequences; almost 30% of them were found once. 10% to 15% of the sample is in the top ten clones. The label giving this sample's treatment or condition can be read as: in vitro stimulation with specific CMV peptide epitopes to enrich CMV-specific T cells. The sample comes from a study of T cell repertoires in cytomegalovirus infection (dated by TCRdb to between 2018 and 2020). Regarding the research as a whole: The peptide stimulations were aimed at well-studied HLA-B-restricted epitopes as well as recently identified HLA-C-restricted CMV epitopes, whose presentation resists viral immunomodulation. Because public TCR beta signatures pointed to carriage of CMV infection together with the matching HLA type, the HLA type of each donor mattered for the analysis.

CDR1 and CDR2 were assigned from the germline V gene as SGHVS and FNYEAQ. V is cut by 1 base and J by 4 bases, and the space between the germline ends is 13 bases. The CDR3 covers 15 residues, taking in both the cysteine and the phenylalanine. Only CDR3 DNA remains: 45 bases, in frame from the first base. Overall results and qualifications from the work: In both this cohort and an independent roughly 330-donor cohort, the cumulative frequency of public TCR beta family members distinguished carriers of CMV infection plus the relevant HLA type. The ex vivo response was dominated by HLA-C-restricted CMV-specific TCR beta clonotypes, and the single most frequent clonotype in two of eight donors was supplied by these HLA-C-restricted clonotypes.

The receptor was derived from a human donor in good health (CMV status not recorded). Some clones in this sample may be carry-over from other donors' samples. Here the sequenced sample was cultured CD8+ T cells from PBMCs, taken from culture after CMV antigen stimulation. The V and J genes are TRBV7-6 and TRBJ1-1; TRBD1 is a weak D gene call, 5 bases matching. The DNA reads as follows: TGTGCCAGCAGCTTAGAAGCAGGGCCGAGCACTGAAGCTTTCTTT. It specifies CASSLEAGPSTEAFF.